Presented here are 31 T cell receptor beta chains from one specimen sequenced in a study of molecular identifiers for immune sequencing clone quantification. TCRdb re-called the PCR reads with MiXCR, one entry per CDR3 protein. The sample includes 300,000 to 400,000 distinct CDR3 sequences, about 23% seen only once; the top ten take around 0.7%. Sequencing was performed on naive CD8+ T cells from blood, with Jurkat cell RNA spiked in. Indicated subset: FACS-sorted CD8+CD4-CCR7+CD45RA+ naive T cells. The receptors originated from a human donor in good health. Some libraries in this study had Jurkat cell RNA spiked in.

This clonotype was counted at least ten times. The V gene is TRBV20-1, the J gene TRBJ1-5; TRBD1 matches 7 bases. Unmatched junction bases numbered 12, after V lost 6 bases and J lost 4 bases. The CDR3 is 15 residues long. Germline V lookup: CDR1 DFQATT, CDR2 SNEGSKA (reference sequence). In nucleotides, the CDR3 is TGCAGTGCCGCCTACCGGGACAGTTTAAATCAGCCCCAGCATTTT. It codes for CSAAYRDSLNQPQHF.

This clonotype was seen a few times. This chain links TRBV6-2 or TRBV6-3 with TRBJ1-1; D might be TRBD1 (5 bases). The CDR3 is 17 amino acids. The V gene lost 5 bases and the J gene lost 5 bases, with 24 bases spanning the gap. Germline CDR1 MNHEY, CDR2 SVGEGT. The CDR3, as DNA: TGTGCCAGCAGTCTCTCGGTCCGGGACCTCAGGTGGACTGAAGCTTTCTTT. As protein: CASSLSVRDLRWTEAFF.

For this clonotype: The junction departs from germline at one end; a sequencing error may be responsible. The V gene is TRBV4-3, the J gene TRBJ2-7, with D perhaps TRBD1 (5 bases). This CDR3 is 15 amino acids long. CDR1 and CDR2 from the germline V gene are LGHNA and YSLEER. CDR3 sequence (DNA): TGCGCCAGCAGCCAAGACCAGGGAAGCTCCTACGCGCAGTACTTC. Its translation is CASSQDQGSSYAQYF.

This clonotype was counted a few times. In DNA form, the CDR3 reads TGTGCCAGCAGTAAAATAGGACAGGGTAACACCGGGGAGCTGTTTTTT. It is translated as CASSKIGQGNTGELFF. This chain connects TRBV3-1 to TRBJ2-2; 8 nucleotides line up with TRBD1. V lost 6 bases and J lost 2; bases outside the gene matches: 8. Per the germline V gene, CDR1 is LGHDT and CDR2 is YNNKEL (reference sequence). The CDR3 is 16 amino acids.

With regard to this clonotype: A much more abundant neighbour one base away suggests this may be a read error. J is TRBJ1-5 and V is TRBV28; weak D call: TRBD1 (5 bases). CDR3 size: 14 residues. The germline gives CDR1 MDHEN, CDR2 SYDVKM. The CDR3 spells CASSFWGSNQPQQF. The DNA for the CDR3 is TGTGCCAGCAGTTTCTGGGGGAGCAATCAGCCCCAGCAGTTT.

This clonotype was observed at least ten times. This chain joins TRBV7-6 and TRBJ1-1, with D unclear. V dropped 4 bases and J dropped 4 bases, with 16 bases sitting between them. Looked up from germline, CDR1 is SGHVS and CDR2 is FNYEAQ. The CDR3 consists of 15 residues. CDR3 sequence: CASSSTHMLATEAFF. CDR3 nucleotides: TGTGCCAGCAGCTCTACACACATGCTGGCCACTGAAGCTTTCTTT.

V and J are TRBV9 and TRBJ2-7; D gene uncertain. The length of the CDR3 is 14 residues. V lost 0 bases to trimming and J lost 0 bases, with 7 bases between them. Germline V CDR1 and CDR2: SGDLS, YYNGEE. As DNA, the CDR3 is TGTGCCAGCAGCGTAGTTGGCACCTCCTACGAGCAGTACTTC. Its translation is CASSVVGTSYEQYF.

This clonotype has more than one count but fewer than ten. This chain uses TRBV30 with TRBJ2-3; 9 nucleotides line up with TRBD1. The CDR3 is made up of 15 amino acids. CDR1 and CDR2 from the germline V gene are GTSNPN and SVGIG (reference sequence). Losses at the gene ends were 2 bases for V and 3 bases for J; bases not matched to a gene: 6. The CDR3 loop reads CAWSPTGGHTDTQYF. The DNA for the CDR3 is TGTGCCTGGAGTCCCACAGGGGGCCATACAGATACGCAGTATTTT.

This clonotype was counted at least ten times. This chain connects TRBV7-2 to TRBJ1-4; no clear D. This CDR3 spans 16 amino acids. V lost 1 base, J lost 0 bases, and 9 bases lay in between. Germline CDR1 and CDR2: SGHTA and FQGNSA. CDR3 in amino acids: CASSLELASTNEKLFF. CDR3 coding DNA: TGTGCCAGCAGCTTAGAGTTGGCATCAACTAATGAAAAACTGTTTTTT.

The sample holds many counts of this clonotype. The V gene is TRBV6-5, the J gene TRBJ2-3, with 9 positions matching TRBD1. There are 18 residues in the CDR3. Germline V gene lookup returns CDR1 MNHEY and CDR2 SVGAGI. The J segment lost 3 bases and the V segment lost 5 bases, leaving 15 bases of the junction unmatched. The CDR3 reads CASSHPTAQGAGTDTQYF. In nucleotides, the CDR3 is TGTGCCAGCAGTCACCCGACCGCACAGGGGGCAGGGACAGATACGCAGTATTTT.

As regards this clonotype: It may be a read error: a sequence one base away is much more abundant. The chain combines TRBV28 with TRBJ1-1; a weak D match, TRBD1 (5 bases). The germline V gene encodes CDR1 MDHEN and CDR2 SYDVKM. The CDR3 loop spans 16 amino acids. The CDR3 DNA sequence: TGTGCCAGCAGTTTCGGCCAGGGACCTATGAACACTGAAGCTTACTTT. Translated: CASSFGQGPMNTEAYF. The full variable domain, with the rest looked up from reference TRBV28 and TRBJ1-1, is DVKVTQSSRYLVKRTGEKVFLECVQDMDHENMFWYRQDPGLGLRLIYFSYDVKMKEKGDIPEGYSVSREKKERFSLILESASTNQTSMYLCASSFGQGPMNTEAYFGQGTRLTVV.

This clonotype was recorded at least ten times. The V and J genes are TRBV20-1 and TRBJ1-5, with TRBD1 identical over 7 bases. The CDR3 length is 17 residues. The germline V gene has CDR1 DFQATT and CDR2 SNEGSKA (reference sequence). Trimming took 5 bases from V and 2 from J; bases not matched to a gene: 15. The CDR3 reads CSAQDRDPYNGNQPQHF. The CDR3 DNA sequence: TGCAGTGCTCAAGACAGGGACCCCTATAACGGCAATCAGCCCCAGCATTTT.

This clonotype was recorded once. A much more abundant neighbour one base away suggests this may be a read error. V gene TRBV10-2 combines with J gene TRBJ1-1; TRBD1 is a possible D gene (6 bases). Germline CDR1 WSHSY, CDR2 SAAADI. CDR3 length equals 13 residues. CDR3 nucleotides: TGCGCCACCCTGGACAGAATGAACACTGAAGCTTCCTTT. Amino acid sequence: CATLDRMNTEASF.

This clonotype was counted at least ten times. The CDR3 protein is CASSYSNPGISGNTIYF. The CDR3 DNA follows: TGTGCCAGCAGTTACTCCAATCCGGGGATCTCTGGAAACACCATATATTTT. V is TRBV6-5 and J is TRBJ1-3, with unresolved D. Germline values: CDR1 MNHEY, CDR2 SVGAGI. The CDR3 is made up of 17 amino acids. V was trimmed by 0 bases and J by 0 bases, leaving 12 bases between them.

The chain carries TRBV9 and TRBJ2-2; TRBD2 agrees at 7 bases. The V gene's germline CDR1 is SGDLS and CDR2 YYNGEE. This CDR3 is built from 15 residues. After removal of 1 base from V and 4 bases from J, the junction contained 4 bases not matched to a gene. Here the CDR3 DNA reads TGTGCCAGCAGCGTAACTAGCGAGTTCACCGGGGAGCTGTTTTTT. Translation: CASSVTSEFTGELFF.

This clonotype was seen repeatedly, ten times or more. The chain combines TRBV5-1 with TRBJ1-4; TRBD1 matches at 7 bases. With V trimmed by 4 bases and J by 5 bases, 5 bases remained unmatched. This CDR3 region has 14 residues. Germline assignment: CDR1 SGHRS and CDR2 YFSETQ. CDR3 nucleotides: TGCGCCAGCAGCCAGGGGACAGAAAATGAAAAACTGTTTTTT. Residues: CASSQGTENEKLFF.

This clonotype was counted a single time. This may be a read error: a much more frequent sequence differs by one nucleotide. The chain couples TRBV9 to TRBJ1-1; D remains ambiguous. Germline CDR1 is SGDLS and CDR2 is YYNGEE. There are 13 residues in the CDR3. CDR3 loop: CASSVGFGTKAFF. CDR3 nucleotide sequence: TGTGCCAGCAGCGTAGGATTCGGCACTAAAGCTTTCTTT.

Turning to this clonotype: This could be a read error, since a much larger clone is one nucleotide away. The chain links TRBV12-3 or TRBV12-4 to TRBJ2-3; D uncertain. CDR3 size: 13 residues. Written as DNA, the CDR3 is TGTGCCATCAGTCCACAGACACCAGATACGCAGTATTTT. It specifies CAISPQTPDTQYF.

As to this clonotype: One end of the junction does not line up with germline, which may come from a read error. The V call is TRBV7-9, the J call TRBJ2-7, with no clear D. The germline CDR1 and CDR2 sequences are SEHNR and FQNEAQ (reference sequence). The CDR3 covers 14 residues. CDR3 residues: CAGSPWTATYEQYF. Here the CDR3 DNA reads TGTGCCGGCAGCCCTTGGACCGCTACCTACGAGCAGTACTTC.

Concerning this clonotype itself: Germline is not matched at one junction end, which may reflect a read error. The chain uses TRBV25-1 and TRBJ1-5; D ambiguous. Per the germline V gene, CDR1 is MGHDK and CDR2 is SYGVNS. This CDR3 is 16 amino acids long. The CDR3 loop is CASSASSPFDNQSQHF. The CDR3 DNA is TGTGCCAGCAGTGCTTCGAGTCCTTTTGACAATCAGTCCCAGCATTTT.

The chain links TRBV20-1 to TRBJ2-3, with 9 nucleotides matching TRBD1. The CDR3 has 16 residues. Germline V lookup: CDR1 DFQATT, CDR2 SNEGSKA (reference sequence). The trim removed 0 bases at V and 3 bases at J, leaving 7 bases unmatched. The CDR3 sequence: CSARDLGQGITDTQYF. CDR3 DNA sequence: TGCAGTGCTAGAGATCTTGGACAGGGGATAACAGATACGCAGTATTTT.

In DNA, the CDR3 is TGTGCCAGCAGCGTGGCCCGACTAGCGGAAAACACCGGGGAGCTGTTTTTT. Translation: CASSVARLAENTGELFF. V is TRBV9 and J is TRBJ2-2; the match to TRBD2 covers 9 bases. CDR3 length equals 17 residues. J was trimmed by 2 bases and V by 2 bases; bases with no gene match: 7. Germline CDR1 is SGDLS and CDR2 is YYNGEE. Together with reference TRBV9 and TRBJ2-2, the CDR3 gives the full variable domain: DSGVTQTPKHLITATGQRVTLRCSPRSGDLSVYWYQQSLDQGLQFLIQYYNGEERAKGNILERFSAQQFPDLHSELNLSSLELGDSALYFCASSVARLAENTGELFFGEGSRLTVL.

For this clonotype: A junction end diverges from the germline sequence, so it may reflect a read error. This chain connects TRBV4-1 to TRBJ1-2; D unresolved. The CDR3 consists of 14 residues. The germline V gene has CDR1 MGHRA and CDR2 YSYEKL. The CDR3 DNA reads TGCGCCTGCAGCCAAGTTGGGGAGGGCTATGGCTACACCTTC. It codes for CACSQVGEGYGYTF.

As regards this clonotype: This sequence may be a read error, since a much larger clone differs from it by one base. V is TRBV6-5 and J is TRBJ1-1; D is ambiguous. Germline CDR1 and CDR2: MNHEY and SVGAGI. The CDR3 totals 15 residues. V was cut by 10 bases and J by 6 bases, with 24 bases left in between. CDR3 protein: CATGPGALIAAEAFF. For the CDR3, the DNA is TGTGCCACCGGGCCGGGTGCTCTCATCGCCGCTGAAGCTTTCTTT.

At least ten counts were recorded for this clonotype. The CDR3 loop is CAWSAGIYEQYF. DNA of the CDR3: TGTGCCTGGAGCGCCGGAATCTACGAGCAGTACTTC. The chain joins TRBV30 to TRBJ2-7; unclear D gene. The CDR3 totals 12 residues. V lost 3 bases and J lost 3, with 9 bases in between. The germline gives CDR1 GTSNPN, CDR2 SVGIG (reference sequence).

This chain links TRBV11-2 with TRBJ2-2; D gene unclear. The V and J ends lost 5 bases and 2 bases respectively, with 18 bases between them. CDR1 and CDR2 (germline): SGHAT, FQNNGV. The CDR3 is 17 residues long. Here the CDR3 reads CASSPNPGRSNTGELFF. In DNA form, the CDR3 reads TGTGCCAGCAGCCCGAATCCTGGACGGTCCAACACCGGGGAGCTGTTTTTT.

Comments on this clonotype: A junction boundary mismatches the germline segment, possibly from a read error. The chain recombines TRBV6-5 with TRBJ2-5, with 13 bases fitting TRBD2. In germline, CDR1 is MNHEY, CDR2 SVGAGI. The CDR3 consists of 15 residues. The DNA for the CDR3 is TGTGCCAGCGGACTAGCGGGAGCTCACCAAGAGATCCAGTACTTC. Protein sequence: CASGLAGAHQEIQYF.

This clonotype has only a few counts. The rearrangement joins TRBV6-5 to TRBJ1-5; D is perhaps TRBD1 (5 bases). The CDR3 is made up of 14 amino acids. V shed 0 bases and J shed 5 bases, with 8 bases lying between them. Germline V lookup: CDR1 MNHEY, CDR2 SVGAGI. CDR3 region: CASSYSAGYQPQHF. The DNA for the CDR3 is TGTGCCAGCAGTTACTCGGCAGGGTATCAGCCCCAGCATTTT.

This clonotype has a count of ten or more. The chain uses TRBV12-3 or TRBV12-4 and TRBJ1-5; perhaps TRBD1 as D (5 bases). V was shortened by 3 bases and J by 4 bases, with 13 bases between the two germline ends. CDR3 size: 15 residues. This chain's CDR3 is CASSFSGGWNQPQHF. CDR3 nucleotides: TGTGCCAGCAGTTTCAGCGGGGGATGGAATCAGCCCCAGCATTTT.

As regards this clonotype: The CDR3 does not close with the conserved phenylalanine or tryptophan, likely indicating a read error. This rearrangement joins TRBV29-1 to TRBJ2-7, with 7 bases identical to TRBD2. Per the germline V gene, CDR1 is SQVTM and CDR2 is ANQGSEA. This CDR3 region has 12 residues. Losses at the gene ends were 0 bases for V and 6 bases for J; bases not matched to a gene: 2. In nucleotides, the CDR3 is TGCAGCGTTGAAGATGGGGGGGTCGAGCAGTACTGC. It yields the protein CSVEDGGVEQYC.

On this clonotype: The conserved phenylalanine or tryptophan normally closing the CDR3 is absent here, so this likely arose from a read error. The chain recombines TRBV12-3 or TRBV12-4 with TRBJ1-1; D possibly corresponds to TRBD1 (6 bases). The CDR3 contains 14 residues. Trimming took off 6 bases at V and 0 bases at J, with 11 bases between the two ends. CDR3 DNA sequence: TGTGCCAGCAGCCCGGACAGACTGAACACTGAAGCTTTCCTT. Its protein is CASSPDRLNTEAFL.